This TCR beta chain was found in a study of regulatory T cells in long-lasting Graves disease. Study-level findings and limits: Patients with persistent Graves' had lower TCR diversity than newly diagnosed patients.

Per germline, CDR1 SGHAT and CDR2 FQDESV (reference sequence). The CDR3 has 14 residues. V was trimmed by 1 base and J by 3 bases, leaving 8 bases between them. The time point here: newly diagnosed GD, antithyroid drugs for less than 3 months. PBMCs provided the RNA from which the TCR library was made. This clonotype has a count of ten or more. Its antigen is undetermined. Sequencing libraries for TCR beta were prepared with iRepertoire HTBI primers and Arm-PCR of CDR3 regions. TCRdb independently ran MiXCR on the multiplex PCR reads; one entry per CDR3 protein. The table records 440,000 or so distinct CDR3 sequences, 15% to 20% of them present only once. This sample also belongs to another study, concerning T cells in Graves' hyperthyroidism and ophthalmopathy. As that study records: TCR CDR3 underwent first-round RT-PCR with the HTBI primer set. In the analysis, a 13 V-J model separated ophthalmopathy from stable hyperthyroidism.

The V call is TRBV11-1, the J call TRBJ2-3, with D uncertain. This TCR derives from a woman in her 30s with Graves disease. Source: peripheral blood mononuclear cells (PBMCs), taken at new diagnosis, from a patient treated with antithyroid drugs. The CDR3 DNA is TGTGCCAGCAGCTTAGAAACGGGTACAGATACGCAGTATTTT. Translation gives CASSLETGTDTQYF.